These 12 T cell receptor beta chains share one sample of origin, sequenced in a study of lymphopenia after photon versus proton radiotherapy. The protocol was immunoSEQ multiplex PCR, while the TCRdb copy is restricted to in-frame clones and leaves out a portion. In the table there are 150,000 or so clones, less than 90% of which are singletons. The sequencing here drew on peripheral blood, taken from a patient treated with photon-based radiotherapy. The source is a man aged 45-65 years with gastric cancer.

This sequence joins TRBV6-5 and TRBJ2-5; the D gene could be TRBD1 or TRBD2 (5 bases each). The CDR3 runs to 15 residues. V lost 2 bases and J 5 bases, leaving 15 bases between the germline ends. CDR1 and CDR2 (germline): MNHEY, SVGAGI. This CDR3 reads CASSYRASWGETQYF. In DNA, the CDR3 is TGTGCCAGCAGTTACAGGGCGTCTTGGGGGGAGACCCAGTACTTC.

This clone showed up just a few times. The rearrangement uses TRBV5-3 and TRBJ1-5; 7 nucleotides agree with TRBD1. TRBV5-3 is annotated as an ORF whose role is uncertain. CDR3 length: 17 residues. Unmatched junction bases numbered 7, after V lost 1 base and J lost 0 bases. CDR3 sequence: CARSLRDREDSNQPQHF. CDR3 DNA: TGTGCCAGAAGCTTGAGGGACAGAGAGGATAGCAATCAGCCCCAGCATTTT.

The chain carries TRBV9 and TRBJ2-2; 12 nucleotides match TRBD2. This CDR3 region has 16 residues. The V and J ends lost 4 bases and 5 bases, in that order; junction bases with no gene match: 6. Germline CDR1 SGDLS, CDR2 YYNGEE. The CDR3, as DNA: TGTGCCAGCAGCTTGACGACTAGCGGGAGTACCGGGGAGCTGTTTTTT. Its protein is CASSLTTSGSTGELFF.

The chain joins TRBV28 to TRBJ2-7, with D possibly TRBD2 on 5 matching bases. The germline gives CDR1 MDHEN, CDR2 SYDVKM. This CDR3 has 14 amino acids. Trimming stripped 3 bases from V and 6 bases from J, with 15 bases between. CDR3 coding DNA: TGTGCCAGCAGTTTTGGGAGCCTCCGGGGCGAGCAGTACTTC. This codes for CASSFGSLRGEQYF.

The chain links TRBV10-3 to TRBJ1-1; D is ambiguous. Trimming left V 0 bases short and J 8 bases short, with 7 bases between. Germline CDR1 and CDR2: ENHRY and SYGVKD. The CDR3 length is 12 residues. CDR3 DNA sequence: TGTGCCATCAGTGAGTCCGGGCTAGAAGCTTTCTTT. Amino acid sequence: CAISESGLEAFF.

This clone was counted between two and nine times. The genes are TRBV6-4 and TRBJ2-1; perhaps D is TRBD1 or TRBD2 (7 bases each). The germline V gene encodes CDR1 MRHNA and CDR2 SNTAGT. V was pared by 6 bases and J by 6 bases, with 18 bases between. The CDR3 covers 15 residues. The CDR3 region has the DNA TGTGCCAGCAGCCCCGGGGAGGGGGCTGGCAATGAGCAGTTCTTC. This sequence encodes CASSPGEGAGNEQFF.

The rearrangement uses TRBV5-8 and TRBJ2-5; possibly TRBD1 for D (5 bases). This CDR3 has 13 residues. Trimming took 3 bases from V and 1 from J, leaving 7 bases between them. Germline V gene data show CDR1 as SGHTS and CDR2 as YDEGEE. The CDR3 loop reads CASSWGLQETQYF. CDR3 in DNA: TGTGCCAGCAGCTGGGGCCTCCAAGAGACCCAGTACTTC.

The chain carries TRBV19 and TRBJ2-7, with TRBD2 as a possible D gene (5 bases). V dropped 6 bases and J dropped 0 bases, with 18 bases sitting between them. The CDR3 has 16 residues. Per the germline V gene, CDR1 is LNHDA and CDR2 is SQIVND (reference sequence). This CDR3 is CASRDESSSSSYEQYF. CDR3 DNA: TGTGCCAGTAGGGATGAATCTAGCTCCAGCTCCTACGAGCAGTACTTC.

The chain recombines TRBV11-3 with TRBJ1-1; no reliable D call. The CDR3 sequence is 14 residues long. Germline CDR1 and CDR2: SGHNT and YENEEA. The V end lost 3 bases, the J end lost 1 base, and 9 bases lay between the germline ends. The CDR3 DNA follows: TGTGCCAGCAGCTTCCAGCATGAGAACACTGAAGCTTTCTTT. Encoded protein: CASSFQHENTEAFF.

The gene calls are TRBV30 and TRBJ2-7; the D gene could be TRBD1 or TRBD2 (5 bases each). Between the trimmed V and J ends, which lost 7 bases and 3 bases, there was a span of 16 bases. Germline loops: CDR1 GTSNPN, CDR2 SVGIG (reference sequence). CDR3 length equals 13 residues. The CDR3 bases are TGTGCCTCGACCGTCCGGGGCGACTACGAGCAGTACTTC. Encoded protein: CASTVRGDYEQYF.

This chain links TRBV4-1 with TRBJ2-1; unclear D gene. The CDR3 is made up of 15 amino acids. The V and J ends lost 0 bases and 12 bases respectively, with 18 bases between them. From germline, CDR1 is MGHRA and CDR2 YSYEKL. The CDR3 bases are TGCGCCAGCAGCCAAGATAGACGGGCCGACGACGGGCAGTTCTTC. It encodes CASSQDRRADDGQFF.

V usage is TRBV9 and J usage is TRBJ2-2; D not certain. V lost 0 bases and J lost 4, with 10 bases in between. The CDR3 runs 15 residues. Germline lookup yields CDR1 SGDLS and CDR2 YYNGEE. The CDR3 DNA reads as TGTGCCAGCAGCGTAGGTGAGGTGTTCACCGGGGAGCTGTTTTTT. Translating it yields CASSVGEVFTGELFF.